The clone carrying this T cell receptor (beta chain) appeared once. The CDR3 has 12 amino acids. Germline CDR1 reads SGHNT; CDR2 reads YYREEE (reference sequence). With 0 bases removed from V and 10 bases from J, the gap between germline ends came to 10 bases. The table came from immunoSEQ multiplex PCR; TCRdb's copy has only in-frame clones and leaves some out. This table has 40,000 to 55,000 clones, about 72% appearing once. Everyone who took part was about 18 to 89 years old, and they came from about 25 US areas. Cohort allocation depended upon clinical history that participants reported. These data originate in a study of blood T cell repertoires in COVID-19. Study information: The United States, Italy and Spain supplied acute and convalescent COVID-19 samples. T cells, B-cell-depleted T cells, or PBMCs supplied cDNA or gDNA.

J is TRBJ1-2 and V is TRBV5-4, with D possibly being TRBD1 (6 bases). The clonotype was recovered from a woman in her forties or fifties with acute COVID-19. The sequenced sample was PBMCs or T cells enriched from blood (not recorded which). The CDR3 region has the DNA TGTGCCAGCAGCTTGGCCGGGGGGCACTACACCTTC. Its translation is CASSLAGGHYTF.